This T cell receptor (beta chain) was sequenced during a study of CD4 T cells in relation to SARS-CoV-2 and coronaviruses. Study summary: Of the patients, 8 or 9 were male, 4 female, two Hispanic. Whole-study findings and limits: Crossreactive clones expanded significantly less to SARS-CoV-2 than monoreactive clones.

This CDR3 contains 14 residues. The germline V gene encodes CDR1 MNHEY and CDR2 SMNVEV (reference sequence). V gave up 2 bases and J gave up 4 bases, with 11 bases separating them. Survey-level TCR-beta sequencing used DNA from CEF-cultured naive and memory CD4+ T cells. Data came from immunoSEQ multiplex PCR; TCRdb stores just in-frame clones and leaves some out. Seen here are 37,000 or so clones, less than 85% observed once, and the top ten hold around 4.2%. The sample holds a few counts of this clone. As yet, its antigen is unknown. The TCR sequence derives from an adult with COVID-19. The sequencing input was naive CD4+ T cells from PBMCs, cultured in vitro. Subset meaning: naive CD4+ T cells isolated by negative enrichment. The V gene is TRBV27, the J gene TRBJ1-1; no definite D call. The CDR3 DNA reads TGTGCCAGCAGTTTACGGGCTTGGCGCACTGAAGCTTTCTTT. Translation: CASSLRAWRTEAFF.